Below are 12 T cell receptor beta chains sequenced from a single sample in a study of B cell selection in AIRE deficiency. The method was immunoSEQ multiplex PCR; TCRdb's version includes in-frame clones alone and lacks a portion of them. The sample yields about 21,000 clones, over 90% seen once. Regulatory T cells were sorted as CD4+CD25hiCD127low/negative cells. Sequencing was performed on Tregs sorted from PBMCs. These receptors originate from a human donor with AIRE deficiency.

V is TRBV6-5 and J is TRBJ2-1, with 13 bases aligning to TRBD2. Per the germline V gene, CDR1 is MNHEY and CDR2 is SVGAGI. The CDR3 is 15 residues long. V dropped 4 bases and J dropped 5; count of bases not matched to a gene: 2. As DNA, the CDR3 is TGTGCCAGCAGTTGGGGACTAGCGGGACACAATGAGCAGTTCTTC. As protein: CASSWGLAGHNEQFF.

The rearrangement joins TRBV12-5 to TRBJ2-1, with TRBD2 identical over 8 bases. Trimming took 10 bases from V and 8 from J; bases not matched to a gene: 10. Germline CDR1 LGHNT, CDR2 FRNRAP. The CDR3 has 13 residues. The CDR3 bases are TGTGCTACCGGGACTAGTGAGCTCCATGAGCAGTTCTTC. It codes for CATGTSELHEQFF.

V gene TRBV7-9 combines with J gene TRBJ2-5, with D possibly being TRBD2 (6 bases). TRBJ2-7 explains the end of the DNA better; the J call may be wrong. CDR1 and CDR2 from the germline V gene are SEHNR and FQNEAQ (reference sequence). The CDR3 has 15 amino acids. The DNA for the CDR3 is TGTGCCAGCAGCCCGAGGCTAGCGCCCGACTACGAGCAGTACTTC. Translating gives CASSPRLAPDYEQYF.

The rearrangement joins TRBV9 to TRBJ2-3; the D is unclear. The V gene lost 2 bases and the J gene lost 1 base, with 11 bases spanning the gap. The germline V gene has CDR1 SGDLS and CDR2 YYNGEE. CDR3 length equals 15 residues. The CDR3 sequence is CASSVLRSGTDTQYF. CDR3 bases: TGTGCCAGCAGCGTTCTTAGGTCCGGCACAGATACGCAGTATTTT.

The chain combines TRBV18 with TRBJ2-3; D might be TRBD1 or TRBD2, each matching 5 bases. The CDR3 covers 16 residues. Germline V gene lookup returns CDR1 KGHSH and CDR2 LQKENI. The V and J ends lost 4 bases and 2 bases respectively, with 16 bases between them. DNA of the CDR3: TGTGCCAGCTCACGGTGGGACGGACCCCTCACAGATACGCAGTATTTT. Its protein product is CASSRWDGPLTDTQYF.

The rearrangement uses TRBV5-3 and TRBJ1-4, with 8 positions matching TRBD1. TRBV5-3 is placed among ORFs of uncertain function. V trimming: 5 bases; J trimming: 7 bases; junction bases outside the gene matches: 7. There are 14 residues in the CDR3. The DNA of the CDR3 is TGTGCCAGAAGGGGCGGACAGGGATGTGAAAAACTGTTTTTT. Translating it yields CARRGGQGCEKLFF.

J is TRBJ2-7 and V is TRBV5-1; TRBD2 matches 13 bases. The germline V gene has CDR1 SGHRS and CDR2 YFSETQ. CDR3 length: 14 residues. V shed 5 bases, J shed 3 bases, and the junction held 2 bases outside the gene matches. This CDR3 reads CASSGLAGDYEQYF. DNA of the CDR3: TGCGCCAGCAGTGGACTAGCGGGAGACTACGAGCAGTACTTC.

V and J are TRBV14 and TRBJ2-5; D may correspond to TRBD1 or TRBD2 (5 bases each). With the DNA end fitting TRBJ2-7 better, the J assignment may be wrong. The CDR3 spans 14 residues. Germline assignment: CDR1 SGHDN and CDR2 FVKESK. CDR3 coding DNA: TGTGCCAGCAGCCAAGTGGGGCGGGCCTACGAGCAGTACTTC. Its protein product is CASSQVGRAYEQYF.

V gene TRBV5-6 combines with J gene TRBJ2-2, with 8 bases matching TRBD2. This CDR3 comprises 14 residues. Per germline, CDR1 SGHDT and CDR2 YYEEEE. Losses at the gene ends were 2 bases for V and 6 bases for J; bases not matched to a gene: 3. This chain's CDR3 is CASSFSGSPGELFF. The CDR3 coding sequence is TGTGCCAGCAGCTTCAGCGGGAGCCCCGGGGAGCTGTTTTTT.

The V call is TRBV5-1, the J call TRBJ2-7; maybe TRBD2 (6 bases). The V gene lost 4 bases and the J gene lost 2 bases, with 16 bases spanning the gap. The CDR3 contains 15 residues. CDR1 and CDR2 from the germline V gene are SGHRS and YFSETQ. CDR3 sequence reads: CASSTQPGLPYEQYF. The CDR3 nucleotides are TGCGCCAGCAGCACCCAACCGGGACTTCCCTACGAGCAGTACTTC.

V gene TRBV6-7 combines with J gene TRBJ1-5, with D perhaps matching TRBD1 (6 bases). TRBV6-7 is placed among ORFs of uncertain function. The CDR3 has 15 amino acids. V lost 2 bases and J lost 6, with 14 bases in between. Written as DNA, the CDR3 is TGTGCCAGCAGTTACGAGATCAGGGGAGGTCAGCCCCAGCATTTT. It specifies CASSYEIRGGQPQHF.

This clone was counted a single time. The genes are TRBV11-2 and TRBJ2-6; D uncertain. V was clipped by 0 bases and J by 9 bases, with 6 bases between them. From germline, CDR1 is SGHAT and CDR2 FQNNGV. This CDR3 has 13 amino acids. The CDR3 nucleotides read TGTGCCAGCAGCTTAGATCGAGGCAACGTCCTGACTTTC. This sequence encodes CASSLDRGNVLTF.